Sequencing of this TCR beta chain was carried out in a study of blood T cells in healthy people across ages. The CDR3 runs to 16 residues. This clonotype was recorded a few times. The antigen is unknown. Its ends do not fully match the called genes, so a read error is possible. Study conclusions and caveats: The fall in TCR beta diversity per million T cells was roughly linear with age. The CMV status of each donor remained undetermined, and this could have confounded shifts in expanded clonotypes.

A J-beta primer mix and a sample-barcoded 5' primer were used in a second PCR of roughly 6 to 12 cycles. TCRdb re-analysed the 5' RACE reads in MiXCR, keeping a single row per CDR3 protein. The data contain around 1,800,000 distinct CDR3 sequences, around 40% of them singletons. The receptor was derived from a human donor in good health. The genes are TRBV12-3 or TRBV12-4 and TRBJ2-1, with no clear D. What was sequenced was blood. This CDR3 is CASTRSLASSYNKQFF. As DNA, the CDR3 is TGTGCCAGCACCCGATCGTTGGCGAGCTCCTACAATAAGCAGTTCTTC.